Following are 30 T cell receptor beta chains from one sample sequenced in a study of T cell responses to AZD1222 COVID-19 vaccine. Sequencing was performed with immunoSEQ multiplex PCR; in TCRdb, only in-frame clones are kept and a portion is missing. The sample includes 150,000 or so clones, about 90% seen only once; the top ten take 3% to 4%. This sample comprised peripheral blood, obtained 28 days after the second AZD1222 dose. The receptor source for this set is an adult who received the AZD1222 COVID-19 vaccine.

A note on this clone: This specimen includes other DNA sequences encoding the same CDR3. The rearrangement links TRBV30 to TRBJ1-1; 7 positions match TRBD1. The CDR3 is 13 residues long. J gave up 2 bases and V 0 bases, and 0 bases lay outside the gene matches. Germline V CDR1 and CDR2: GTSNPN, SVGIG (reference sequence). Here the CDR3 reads CAWSVGGNTEAFF. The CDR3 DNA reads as TGTGCCTGGAGTGTAGGGGGCAACACTGAAGCTTTCTTT.

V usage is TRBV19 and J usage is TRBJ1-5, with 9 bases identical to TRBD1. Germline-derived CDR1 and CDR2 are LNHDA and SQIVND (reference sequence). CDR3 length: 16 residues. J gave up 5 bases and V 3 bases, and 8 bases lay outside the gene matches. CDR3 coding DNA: TGTGCCAGTAGTATCCTTGGACAGGGGACCGATCAGCCCCAGCATTTT. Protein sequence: CASSILGQGTDQPQHF.

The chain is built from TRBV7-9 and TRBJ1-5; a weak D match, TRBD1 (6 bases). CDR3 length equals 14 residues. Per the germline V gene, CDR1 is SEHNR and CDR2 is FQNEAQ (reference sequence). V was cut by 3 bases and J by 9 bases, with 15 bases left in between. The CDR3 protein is CASSFGGGDTPQHF. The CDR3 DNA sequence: TGTGCCAGCAGCTTTGGGGGCGGGGACACGCCCCAGCATTTT.

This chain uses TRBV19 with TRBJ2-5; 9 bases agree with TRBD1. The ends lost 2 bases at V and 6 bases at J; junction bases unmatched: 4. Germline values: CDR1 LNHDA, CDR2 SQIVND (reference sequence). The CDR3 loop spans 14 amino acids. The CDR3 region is CASSISGQGKTQYF. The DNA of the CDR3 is TGTGCCAGTAGTATATCGGGACAGGGTAAGACCCAGTACTTC.

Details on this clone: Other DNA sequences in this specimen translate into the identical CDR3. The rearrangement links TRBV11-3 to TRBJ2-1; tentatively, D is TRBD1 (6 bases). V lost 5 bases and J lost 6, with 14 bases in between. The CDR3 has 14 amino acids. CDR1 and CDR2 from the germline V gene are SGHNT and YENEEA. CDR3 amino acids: CASSRAGASNEQFF. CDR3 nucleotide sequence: TGTGCCAGCAGCCGTGCAGGGGCCTCCAATGAGCAGTTCTTC.

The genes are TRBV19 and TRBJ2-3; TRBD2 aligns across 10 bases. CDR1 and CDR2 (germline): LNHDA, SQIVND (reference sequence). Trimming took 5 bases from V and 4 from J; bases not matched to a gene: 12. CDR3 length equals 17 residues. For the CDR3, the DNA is TGTGCCAGTAGTCTCCTCCAAGCGGGGGGGCGCGCAGATACGCAGTATTTT. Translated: CASSLLQAGGRADTQYF.

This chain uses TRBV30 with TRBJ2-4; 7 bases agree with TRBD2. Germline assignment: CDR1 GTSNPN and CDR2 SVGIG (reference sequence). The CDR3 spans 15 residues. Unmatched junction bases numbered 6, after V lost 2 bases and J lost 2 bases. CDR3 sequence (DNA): TGTGCCTGGAGTAGTTGGGGGGGGTCCAAAAACATTCAGTACTTC. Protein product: CAWSSWGGSKNIQYF.

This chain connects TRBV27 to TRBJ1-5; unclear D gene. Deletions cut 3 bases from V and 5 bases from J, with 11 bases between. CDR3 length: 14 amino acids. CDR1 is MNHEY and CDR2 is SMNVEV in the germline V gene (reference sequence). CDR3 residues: CASSLGRNDQPQHF. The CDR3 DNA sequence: TGTGCCAGCAGTTTGGGTCGGAACGATCAGCCCCAGCATTTT.

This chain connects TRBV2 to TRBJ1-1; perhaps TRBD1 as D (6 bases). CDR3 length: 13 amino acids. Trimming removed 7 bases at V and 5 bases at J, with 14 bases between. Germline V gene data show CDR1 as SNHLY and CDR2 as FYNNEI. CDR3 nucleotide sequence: TGTGCCAGCAAGGAGGGGGGTCGGACTGAAGCTTTCTTT. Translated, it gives CASKEGGRTEAFF.

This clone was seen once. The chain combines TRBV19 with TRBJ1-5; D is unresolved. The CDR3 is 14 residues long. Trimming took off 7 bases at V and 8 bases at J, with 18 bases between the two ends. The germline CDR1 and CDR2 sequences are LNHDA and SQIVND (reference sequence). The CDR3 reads CASTVRDRREPQHF. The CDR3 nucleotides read TGTGCCAGTACCGTTAGGGATCGGAGGGAGCCCCAGCATTTT.

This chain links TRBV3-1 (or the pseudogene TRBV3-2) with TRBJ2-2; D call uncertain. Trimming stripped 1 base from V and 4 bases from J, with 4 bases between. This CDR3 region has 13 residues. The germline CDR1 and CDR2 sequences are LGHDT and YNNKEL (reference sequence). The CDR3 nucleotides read TGTGCCAGCAGCCAAGGGGGCACCGGGGAGCTGTTTTTT. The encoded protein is CASSQGGTGELFF.

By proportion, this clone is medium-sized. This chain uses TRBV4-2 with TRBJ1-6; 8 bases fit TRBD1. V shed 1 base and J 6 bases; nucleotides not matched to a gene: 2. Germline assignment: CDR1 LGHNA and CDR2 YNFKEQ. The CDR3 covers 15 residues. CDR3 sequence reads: CASSQAGQGNSPLHF. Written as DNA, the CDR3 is TGTGCCAGCAGCCAAGCCGGACAGGGTAATTCACCCCTCCACTTT.

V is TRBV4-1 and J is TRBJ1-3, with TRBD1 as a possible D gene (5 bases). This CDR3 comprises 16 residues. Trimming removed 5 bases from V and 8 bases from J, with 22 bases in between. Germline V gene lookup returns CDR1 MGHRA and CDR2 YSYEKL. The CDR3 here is CASSSQNAGRYDTIYF. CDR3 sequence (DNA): TGCGCCAGCAGCTCGCAGAACGCGGGGCGATATGACACCATATATTTT.

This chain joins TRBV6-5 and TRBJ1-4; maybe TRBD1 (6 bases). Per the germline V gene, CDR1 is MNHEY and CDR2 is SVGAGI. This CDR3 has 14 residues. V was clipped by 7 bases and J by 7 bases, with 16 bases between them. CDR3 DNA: TGTGCCAGCATGAGGGGGGACATGGGTGAAAAACTGTTTTTT. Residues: CASMRGDMGEKLFF.

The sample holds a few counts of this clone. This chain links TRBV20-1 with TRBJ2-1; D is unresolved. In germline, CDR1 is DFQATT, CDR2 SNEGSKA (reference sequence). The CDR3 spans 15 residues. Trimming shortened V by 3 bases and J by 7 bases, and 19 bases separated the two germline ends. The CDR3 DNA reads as TGCAGTGCTAGTCCTTCTTCCGGTTACGGGAATGAGCAGTTCTTC. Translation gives CSASPSSGYGNEQFF.

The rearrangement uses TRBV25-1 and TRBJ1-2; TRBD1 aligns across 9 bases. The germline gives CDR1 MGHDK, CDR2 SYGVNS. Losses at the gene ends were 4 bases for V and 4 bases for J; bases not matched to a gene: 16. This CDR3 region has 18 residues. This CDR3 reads CASSGDRTGATPLYGYTF. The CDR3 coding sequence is TGTGCCAGCAGTGGGGACAGGACAGGGGCAACTCCACTCTATGGCTACACCTTC.

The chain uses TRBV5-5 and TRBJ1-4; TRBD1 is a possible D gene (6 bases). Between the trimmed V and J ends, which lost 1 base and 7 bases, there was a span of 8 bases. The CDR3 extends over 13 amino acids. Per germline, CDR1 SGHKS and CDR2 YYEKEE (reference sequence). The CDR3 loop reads CASSLLGGEKLFF. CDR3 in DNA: TGTGCCAGCAGCTTGCTAGGGGGTGAAAAACTGTTTTTT. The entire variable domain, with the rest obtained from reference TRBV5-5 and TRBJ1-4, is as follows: DAGVTQSPTHLIKTRGQQVTLRCSPISGHKSVSWYQQVLGQGPQFIFQYYEKEERGRGNFPDRFSARQFPNYSSELNVNALLLGDSALYLCASSLLGGEKLFFGSGTQLSVL.

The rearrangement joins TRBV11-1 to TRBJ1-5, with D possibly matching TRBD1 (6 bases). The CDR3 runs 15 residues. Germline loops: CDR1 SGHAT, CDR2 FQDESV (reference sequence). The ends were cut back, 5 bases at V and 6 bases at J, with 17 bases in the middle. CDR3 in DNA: TGTGCCAGCAGCAATGGGACATCGGGAATTCAGCCCCAGCATTTT. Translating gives CASSNGTSGIQPQHF.

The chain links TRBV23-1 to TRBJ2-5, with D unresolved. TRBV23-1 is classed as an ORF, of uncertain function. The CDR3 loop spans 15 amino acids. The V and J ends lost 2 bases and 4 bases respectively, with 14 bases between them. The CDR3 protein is CASSQPTIPRETQYF. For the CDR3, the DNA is TGCGCCAGCAGTCAACCAACTATTCCAAGAGAGACCCAGTACTTC.

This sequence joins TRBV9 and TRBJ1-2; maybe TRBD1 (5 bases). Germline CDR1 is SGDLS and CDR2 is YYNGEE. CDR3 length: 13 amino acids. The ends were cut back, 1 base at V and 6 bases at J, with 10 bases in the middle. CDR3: CASSVTGGDGYTF. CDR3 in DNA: TGTGCCAGCAGCGTAACCGGGGGAGATGGCTACACCTTC.

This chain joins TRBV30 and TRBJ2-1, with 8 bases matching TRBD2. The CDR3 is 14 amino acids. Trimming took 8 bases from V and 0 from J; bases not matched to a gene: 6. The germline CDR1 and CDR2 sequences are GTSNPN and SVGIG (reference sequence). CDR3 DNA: TGTGCCGGAAATAGCGGGGTCTCCTACAATGAGCAGTTCTTC. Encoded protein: CAGNSGVSYNEQFF.

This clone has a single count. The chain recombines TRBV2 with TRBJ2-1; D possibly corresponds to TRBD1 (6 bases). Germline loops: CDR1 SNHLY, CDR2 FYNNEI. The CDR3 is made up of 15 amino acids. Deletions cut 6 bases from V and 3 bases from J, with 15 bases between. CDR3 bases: TGTGCCAGCAGGAGGGAAGGACAGTACTACAATGAGCAGTTCTTC. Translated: CASRREGQYYNEQFF.

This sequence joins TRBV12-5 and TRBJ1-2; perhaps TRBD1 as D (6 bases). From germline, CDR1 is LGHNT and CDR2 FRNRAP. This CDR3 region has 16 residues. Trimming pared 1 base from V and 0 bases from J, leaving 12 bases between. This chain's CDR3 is CASGLGGTRSNYGYTF. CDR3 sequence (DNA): TGTGCTAGTGGTTTGGGGGGGACAAGATCTAACTATGGCTACACCTTC.

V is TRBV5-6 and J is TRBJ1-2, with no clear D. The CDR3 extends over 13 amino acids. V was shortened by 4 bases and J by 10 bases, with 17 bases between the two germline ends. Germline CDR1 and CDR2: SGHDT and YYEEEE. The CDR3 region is CASSLPADGVYTF. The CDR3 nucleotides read TGTGCCAGCAGCCTACCAGCGGACGGGGTCTACACCTTC. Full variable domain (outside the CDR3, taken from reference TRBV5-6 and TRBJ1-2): DAGVTQSPTHLIKTRGQQVTLRCSPKSGHDTVSWYQQALGQGPQFIFQYYEEEERQRGNFPDRFSGHQFPNYSSELNVNALLLGDSALYLCASSLPADGVYTFGSGTRLTVV.

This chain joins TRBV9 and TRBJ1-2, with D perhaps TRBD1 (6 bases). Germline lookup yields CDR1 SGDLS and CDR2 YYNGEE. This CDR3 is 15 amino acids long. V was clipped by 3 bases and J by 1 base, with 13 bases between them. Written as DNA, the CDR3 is TGTGCCAGCAGCGGGACCAGGGGTCGTAACTATGGCTACACCTTC. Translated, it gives CASSGTRGRNYGYTF.

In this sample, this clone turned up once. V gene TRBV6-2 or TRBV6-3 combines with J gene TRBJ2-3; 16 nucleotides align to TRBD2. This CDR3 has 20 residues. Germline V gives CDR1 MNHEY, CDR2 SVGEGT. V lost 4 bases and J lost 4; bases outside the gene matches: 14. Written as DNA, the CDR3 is TGTGCCAGCAGTTTCGATCCCTTGGGACTAGCGGGGGGGTCTTCAGATACGCAGTATTTT. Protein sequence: CASSFDPLGLAGGSSDTQYF.

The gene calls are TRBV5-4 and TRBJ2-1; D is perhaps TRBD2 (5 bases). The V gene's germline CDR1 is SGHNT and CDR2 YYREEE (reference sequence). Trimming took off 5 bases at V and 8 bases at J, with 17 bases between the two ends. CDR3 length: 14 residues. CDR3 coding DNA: TGTGCCAGCAGGAAAGGAGGTGAGGGTGATGAGCAGTTCTTC. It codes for CASRKGGEGDEQFF.

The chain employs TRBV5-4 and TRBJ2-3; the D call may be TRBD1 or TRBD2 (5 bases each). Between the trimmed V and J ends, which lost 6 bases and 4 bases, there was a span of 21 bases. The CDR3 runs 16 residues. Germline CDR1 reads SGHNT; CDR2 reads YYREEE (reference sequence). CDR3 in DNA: TGTGCCAGCACTCGAGGGGCCGCCACCGGGGCAGATACGCAGTATTTT. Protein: CASTRGAATGADTQYF.

In nucleotides, the CDR3 is TGTGCCAGCAGCTACACGGGACAGAGATTCGGCTACACCTTC. This codes for CASSYTGQRFGYTF. The chain combines TRBV5-8 with TRBJ1-2, with TRBD1 identical over 7 bases. This CDR3 is 14 amino acids long. V shed 3 bases, J shed 8 bases, and the junction held 10 bases outside the gene matches. Germline V lookup: CDR1 SGHTS, CDR2 YDEGEE. The full variable domain, with the rest looked up from reference TRBV5-8 and TRBJ1-2, is EAGVTQSPTHLIKTRGQQATLRCSPISGHTSVYWYQQALGLGLQFLLWYDEGEERNRGNFPPRFSGRQFPNYSSELNVNALELEDSALYLCASSYTGQRFGYTFGSGTRLTVV.

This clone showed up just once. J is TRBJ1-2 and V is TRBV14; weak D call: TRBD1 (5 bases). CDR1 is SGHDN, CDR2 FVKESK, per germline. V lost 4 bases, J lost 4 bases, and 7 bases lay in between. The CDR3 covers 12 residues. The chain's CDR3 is CASSPGTYGYTF. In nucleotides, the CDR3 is TGTGCCAGCAGCCCAGGGACCTATGGCTACACCTTC.